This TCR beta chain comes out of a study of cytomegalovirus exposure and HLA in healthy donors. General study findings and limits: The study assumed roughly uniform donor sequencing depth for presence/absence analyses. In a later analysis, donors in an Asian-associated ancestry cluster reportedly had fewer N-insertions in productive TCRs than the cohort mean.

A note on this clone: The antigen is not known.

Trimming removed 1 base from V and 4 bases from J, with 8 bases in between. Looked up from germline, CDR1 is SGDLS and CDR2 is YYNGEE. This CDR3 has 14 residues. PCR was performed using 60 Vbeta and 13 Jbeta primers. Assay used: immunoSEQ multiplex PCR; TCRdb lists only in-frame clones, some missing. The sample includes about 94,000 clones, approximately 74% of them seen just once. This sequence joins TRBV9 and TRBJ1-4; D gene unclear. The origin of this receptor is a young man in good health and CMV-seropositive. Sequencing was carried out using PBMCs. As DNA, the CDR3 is TGTGCCAGCAGCGTATTACAGAATAATGAAAAACTGTTTTTT. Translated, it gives CASSVLQNNEKLFF. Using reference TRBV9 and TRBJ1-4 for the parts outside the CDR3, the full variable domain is DSGVTQTPKHLITATGQRVTLRCSPRSGDLSVYWYQQSLDQGLQFLIQYYNGEERAKGNILERFSAQQFPDLHSELNLSSLELGDSALYFCASSVLQNNEKLFFGSGTQLSVL.